This T cell receptor (beta chain) was documented in a study of T cells in Graves' hyperthyroidism and ophthalmopathy. Ophthalmopathy patients had Clinical Activity Score at least 3, NOSPECS grade at least 4, duration under 3 months. The PBMCs studied were ones that came from 9 to 10 ml fresh peripheral blood. The CDR3 regions of TCR beta were amplified from RNA transcripts. First-round RT-PCR of the TCR CDR3 relied on the HTBI primer set. One entry per CDR3 protein, called by TCRdb with MiXCR from the multiplex PCR reads. The sample lists hundreds of thousands of distinct CDR3 sequences; 17% were seen once. The CDR3 has 17 amino acids. Per the germline V gene, CDR1 is SNHLY and CDR2 is FYNNEI. General study results and limits: Among thyroid clonotypes expanded above 0.001, most also appeared in blood.

As regards this clonotype: Its specificity is not known. The junction departs from germline at one end; a sequencing error may be responsible.

This sequence was found in a woman under 30 with Graves' ophthalmopathy. This chain links TRBV2 with TRBJ1-3, with D possibly TRBD1 on 5 matching bases. Sequencing input: blood. CDR3 sequence reads: CASSDDARVNSGNTTYF. DNA of the CDR3: TGTGCCAGCAGTGATGACGCCAGGGTTAACTCTGGAAACACCACATATTTT.